These 25 T cell receptor beta chains were sequenced from one sample in a study of cytomegalovirus exposure and HLA in healthy donors. It was with 60 Vbeta and 13 Jbeta primers that the PCR ran. TCRdb's copy holds only in-frame clones and misses some; the assay was immunoSEQ multiplex PCR. The repertoire holds 200,000 to 300,000 clones, with roughly 84% as singletons. Sequencing was done on a sample of PBMCs. All receptors come from a girl aged 2 to 10 in good health and CMV-seronegative.

The chain recombines TRBV10-3 with TRBJ1-1; 7 nucleotides line up with TRBD1. The CDR3 length is 13 residues. The V gene's germline CDR1 is ENHRY and CDR2 SYGVKD. Trimming cost V 7 bases and J 1 base; bases outside gene matches: 3. The CDR3 is CAIIAGGNTEAFF. Here the CDR3 DNA reads TGTGCCATCATCGCAGGGGGGAACACTGAAGCTTTCTTT.

The chain joins TRBV13 to TRBJ1-4; 7 bases match TRBD1. Germline V gene lookup returns CDR1 PRHDT and CDR2 FYEKMQ (reference sequence). The CDR3 loop spans 15 amino acids. V shed 5 bases and J 8 bases; nucleotides not matched to a gene: 11. CDR3 coding DNA: TGTGCCAGCAGCCTTCGGACAGGCTCGCACGAAAAACTGTTTTTT. Amino acid sequence: CASSLRTGSHEKLFF.

The rearrangement links TRBV5-6 to TRBJ2-5; D perhaps matches TRBD2 (6 bases). The CDR3 totals 13 residues. Germline V gene sequence: CDR1 SGHDT, CDR2 YYEEEE. With 4 bases removed from V and 2 bases from J, the gap between germline ends came to 9 bases. The CDR3 coding sequence is TGTGCCAGCAGCCCGGGACTTCAAGAGACCCAGTACTTC. Encoded protein: CASSPGLQETQYF.

This chain joins TRBV5-8 and TRBJ1-1, with TRBD1 as a possible D gene (6 bases). Trimming pared 2 bases from V and 5 bases from J, leaving 19 bases between. The CDR3 totals 16 residues. Per germline, CDR1 SGHTS and CDR2 YDEGEE. In DNA, the CDR3 is TGTGCCAGCAGCTTTACCCTTACAGGGAGGGGGACTGAAGCTTTCTTT. Its translation is CASSFTLTGRGTEAFF. Filled out from reference TRBV5-8 and TRBJ1-1, the complete variable domain reads EAGVTQSPTHLIKTRGQQATLRCSPISGHTSVYWYQQALGLGLQFLLWYDEGEERNRGNFPPRFSGRQFPNYSSELNVNALELEDSALYLCASSFTLTGRGTEAFFGQGTRLTVV.

The rearrangement uses TRBV7-9 and TRBJ1-1; no reliable D call. The CDR3 is 15 amino acids. The germline CDR1 and CDR2 sequences are SEHNR and FQNEAQ (reference sequence). Trimming pared 1 base from V and 1 base from J, leaving 10 bases between. CDR3 sequence reads: CASSLDRSRNTEAFF. As DNA, the CDR3 is TGTGCCAGCAGCTTAGATAGATCAAGGAACACTGAAGCTTTCTTT.

The chain is built from TRBV4-2 and TRBJ1-1, with a tentative D call TRBD1 (5 bases). Germline CDR1 LGHNA, CDR2 YNFKEQ. This CDR3 comprises 13 residues. V dropped 4 bases and J dropped 1 base, with 7 bases sitting between them. The CDR3 reads CASSRQGNTEAFF. CDR3 in DNA: TGTGCCAGCAGCCGGCAGGGGAACACTGAAGCTTTCTTT.

The chain combines TRBV6-4 with TRBJ2-1; TRBD2 aligns across 10 bases. The V gene end was trimmed by 3 bases and the J gene end by 4 bases; junction bases not matched to a gene: 6. The CDR3 covers 16 residues. The germline V gene encodes CDR1 MRHNA and CDR2 SNTAGT. CDR3 DNA: TGTGCCAGCAGTGAGGCAGCGGGAGGGCCGTACAATGAGCAGTTCTTC. Translated, it gives CASSEAAGGPYNEQFF.

This chain joins TRBV18 and TRBJ1-5; tentative D call: TRBD1 (5 bases). Germline V gives CDR1 KGHSH, CDR2 LQKENI. V lost 3 bases and J 1 base, leaving 10 bases between the germline ends. This CDR3 is built from 15 residues. The CDR3 region is CASSPGGGSNQPQHF. CDR3 nucleotides: TGTGCCAGCTCACCGGGGGGAGGGAGCAATCAGCCCCAGCATTTT.

The rearrangement links TRBV23-1 to TRBJ1-4; TRBD1 aligns across 12 bases. TRBV23-1 is sorted into the ORF group, with uncertain function. J gave up 7 bases and V 3 bases, and 9 bases lay outside the gene matches. The CDR3 contains 17 residues. The CDR3 reads CASSHTGQGARGEKLFF. CDR3 coding DNA: TGCGCCAGCAGTCATACGGGACAGGGGGCGCGGGGTGAAAAACTGTTTTTT.

This clone appeared once. Other nucleotide sequences from this sample produce the same CDR3. The V call is TRBV18, the J call TRBJ2-3; D gene uncertain. CDR3 length: 13 amino acids. With 3 bases removed from V and 0 bases from J, the gap between germline ends came to 4 bases. Germline lookup yields CDR1 KGHSH and CDR2 LQKENI. CDR3 amino acids: CASSPPSTDTQYF. The CDR3 DNA follows: TGTGCCAGCTCACCTCCTAGCACAGATACGCAGTATTTT.

This chain links TRBV10-1 with TRBJ2-3, with 15 bases lining up with TRBD2. Losses at the gene ends were 4 bases for V and 5 bases for J; bases not matched to a gene: 4. This CDR3 region has 16 residues. CDR1 WNHNN and CDR2 SYGVQD come from the germline V gene (reference sequence). CDR3: CASSGGLAGGLDTQYF. DNA for the CDR3: TGCGCCAGCAGTGGAGGACTAGCGGGAGGGCTAGATACGCAGTATTTT.

J is TRBJ2-7 and V is TRBV7-8; tentatively, D is TRBD1 (6 bases). CDR1 is SGHVS, CDR2 FQNEAQ, per germline. The ends were cut back, 8 bases at V and 3 bases at J, with 23 bases in the middle. This CDR3 comprises 16 residues. CDR3 coding DNA: TGTGCCAGCCGGAAGCGTATCCGGGGACAAGTCTACGAGCAGTACTTC. The encoded protein is CASRKRIRGQVYEQYF.

V and J are TRBV18 and TRBJ2-5; weak D call: TRBD2 (6 bases). The CDR3 length is 15 residues. The germline V gene encodes CDR1 KGHSH and CDR2 LQKENI. Trimming removed 1 base at V and 5 bases at J, with 14 bases between. The CDR3 sequence: CASSPHSGSGETQYF. In DNA, the CDR3 is TGTGCCAGCTCACCACACTCAGGAAGCGGGGAGACCCAGTACTTC. Full variable domain (outside the CDR3, taken from reference TRBV18 and TRBJ2-5): NAGVMQNPRHLVRRRGQEARLRCSPMKGHSHVYWYRQLPEEGLKFMVYLQKENIIDESGMPKERFSAEFPKEGPSILRIQQVVRGDSAAYFCASSPHSGSGETQYFGPGTRLLVL.

V gene TRBV14 combines with J gene TRBJ2-3, with D tentatively TRBD2 (6 bases). Germline-derived CDR1 and CDR2 are SGHDN and FVKESK. CDR3 length: 14 amino acids. The V end lost 2 bases, the J end lost 7 bases, and 13 bases lay between the germline ends. The CDR3 sequence is CASSQWSSGNTQYF. In nucleotides, the CDR3 is TGTGCCAGCAGCCAATGGAGTAGCGGAAATACGCAGTATTTT. The whole variable domain, remainder taken from reference TRBV14 and TRBJ2-3, is EAGVTQFPSHSVIEKGQTVTLRCDPISGHDNLYWYRRVMGKEIKFLLHFVKESKQDESGMPNNRFLAERTGGTYSTLKVQPAELEDSGVYFCASSQWSSGNTQYFGPGTRLTVL.

V is TRBV7-2 and J is TRBJ2-1, with no clear D. This CDR3 spans 13 amino acids. Per germline, CDR1 SGHTA and CDR2 FQGNSA. The V and J ends lost 2 bases and 10 bases respectively, with 12 bases between them. CDR3 bases: TGTGCCAGCAGCTTAAAAACCACACGAGAGCAGTTCTTC. This translates into CASSLKTTREQFF. The variable domain in full, with the rest retrieved from reference TRBV7-2 and TRBJ2-1, is GAGVSQSPSNKVTEKGKDVELRCDPISGHTALYWYRQSLGQGLEFLIYFQGNSAPDKSGLPSDRFSAERTGGSVSTLTIQRTQQEDSAVYLCASSLKTTREQFFGPGTRLTVL.

This clone has a single count. The CDR3 here is CASSQVAPDRDIKQNTEAFF. The CDR3 DNA sequence: TGCGCCAGCAGCCAAGTTGCCCCCGACAGAGACATCAAGCAGAACACTGAAGCTTTCTTT. The chain employs TRBV4-1 and TRBJ1-1, with D possibly being TRBD1 (5 bases). Germline assignment: CDR1 MGHRA and CDR2 YSYEKL. The V and J ends lost 1 base and 1 base respectively, with 25 bases between them. The CDR3 length is 20 residues.

The rearrangement links TRBV9 to TRBJ2-3; D possibly corresponds to TRBD1 (6 bases). The CDR3 is 17 amino acids. The V and J ends lost 2 bases and 4 bases respectively, with 20 bases between them. Germline V gives CDR1 SGDLS, CDR2 YYNGEE. The CDR3 sequence: CASSVTNDRRWADTQYF. CDR3 DNA sequence: TGTGCCAGCAGCGTCACCAATGACAGGCGGTGGGCAGATACGCAGTATTTT.

The chain is built from TRBV19 and TRBJ2-7; 11 nucleotides match TRBD2. This CDR3 has 14 residues. After removal of 5 bases from V and 5 bases from J, the junction contained 5 bases not matched to a gene. Germline-derived CDR1 and CDR2 are LNHDA and SQIVND (reference sequence). CDR3 coding DNA: TGTGCCAGTAGTTCTACTAGCGGGAGTCACGAGCAGTACTTC. It yields the protein CASSSTSGSHEQYF.

CDR3: CASSPQSLQGEQYF. As DNA, the CDR3 is TGCGCCAGCAGCCCACAGAGCTTGCAAGGCGAGCAGTACTTC. The V and J genes are TRBV23-1 and TRBJ2-7; the D is unclear. TRBV23-1 falls under the ORF class, with uncertain function. With 6 bases removed from V and 6 bases from J, the gap between germline ends came to 18 bases. The CDR3 extends over 14 amino acids.

CDR3 nucleotide sequence: TGTGCCAGCAGCTTCATGGAGGGATGGACTACAGCTAACTATGGCTACACCTTC. Translated, it gives CASSFMEGWTTANYGYTF. This chain connects TRBV7-8 to TRBJ1-2; D remains unclear. V gave up 3 bases and J gave up 0 bases, with 20 bases separating them. The CDR3 has 18 amino acids. Germline V gene sequence: CDR1 SGHVS, CDR2 FQNEAQ.

The J gene is TRBJ2-7, the V gene TRBV20-1; D remains ambiguous. Trimming shortened V by 0 bases and J by 4 bases, and 4 bases separated the two germline ends. Looked up from germline, CDR1 is DFQATT and CDR2 is SNEGSKA (reference sequence). This CDR3 spans 11 amino acids. CDR3 nucleotide sequence: TGCAGTGCTAGAGATCAGTACGAGCAGTACTTC. Its translation: CSARDQYEQYF.

V gene TRBV5-6 combines with J gene TRBJ1-2; D ambiguous. This CDR3 contains 13 residues. V lost 0 bases and J 2 bases, leaving 5 bases between the germline ends. Germline CDR1 SGHDT, CDR2 YYEEEE. CDR3 protein: CASSLAGNYGYTF. CDR3 nucleotide sequence: TGTGCCAGCAGCTTGGCCGGGAACTATGGCTACACCTTC.

The rearrangement uses TRBV11-3 and TRBJ1-3, with 7 bases identical to TRBD1. Germline values: CDR1 SGHNT, CDR2 YENEEA. J lost 2 bases, V lost 2 bases, and 9 bases had no gene match. The CDR3 sequence is 17 residues long. For the CDR3, the DNA is TGTGCCAGCAGCTTACGGTTTTGGCAGGGGGCTGGAAACACCATATATTTT. Protein sequence: CASSLRFWQGAGNTIYF.

The chain combines TRBV10-3 with TRBJ2-3; 10 bases agree with TRBD2. Per germline, CDR1 ENHRY and CDR2 SYGVKD. This CDR3 region has 15 residues. The V segment lost 5 bases and the J segment 0 bases; nucleotides outside the gene matches: 2. As DNA, the CDR3 is TGTGCCATCAGTTTGACTAGCGGGAGCACAGATACGCAGTATTTT. Translation: CAISLTSGSTDTQYF.

In this sample, this clone turned up a few times. The chain combines TRBV9 with TRBJ2-2, with TRBD1 identical over 7 bases. CDR3 length: 16 residues. V dropped 0 bases and J dropped 5; count of bases not matched to a gene: 7. Germline CDR1 SGDLS, CDR2 YYNGEE. The CDR3 loop reads CASSVVTGSPTGELFF. For the CDR3, the DNA is TGTGCCAGCAGCGTAGTGACAGGGAGTCCGACCGGGGAGCTGTTTTTT.